This passage covers 12 T cell receptor beta chains from one sample sequenced in a study of blood T cell repertoires in COVID-19. Profiling relied on immunoSEQ multiplex PCR, and the TCRdb table lists in-frame clones only, not all of them. The sample comprises fewer than 400,000 clones, 87% of which are singletons, and around 9.3% rests with the top ten. The sample consisted of PBMCs or T cells enriched from blood (not recorded which). The receptors stem from a woman aged 45-65 years who had recovered from COVID-19.

This chain connects TRBV6-5 to TRBJ1-5, with 9 positions matching TRBD1. CDR1 is MNHEY and CDR2 is SVGAGI in the germline V gene. With 6 bases clipped from V and 6 bases from J, the junction kept 9 bases outside the gene matches. The CDR3 length is 15 residues. Here the CDR3 DNA reads TGTGCCAGCAGAAAACAGGGGGCGGAGGGTCAGCCCCAGCATTTT. Translated, it gives CASRKQGAEGQPQHF.

Only a few counts were recorded for this clone. The J gene is TRBJ1-1, the V gene TRBV19; 7 bases fit TRBD1. J lost 6 bases, V lost 4 bases, and 11 bases had no gene match. Germline V gene sequence: CDR1 LNHDA, CDR2 SQIVND (reference sequence). The length of the CDR3 is 15 residues. The CDR3 protein is CASSTRRRDRPEAFF. CDR3 in DNA: TGTGCCAGTAGTACCCGACGTCGGGACAGACCTGAAGCTTTCTTT.

The rearrangement uses TRBV7-2 and TRBJ2-2; TRBD2 agrees at 10 bases. V was clipped by 4 bases and J by 7 bases; unmatched bases: 12. The germline V gene encodes CDR1 SGHTA and CDR2 FQGNSA. The CDR3 totals 17 residues. CDR3 residues: CASSSSQSGGAGGELFF. The CDR3 bases are TGTGCCAGCAGCTCTTCGCAAAGCGGGGGGGCCGGCGGGGAGCTGTTTTTT.

In the case of this clone: Additional DNA sequences in this sample encode the identical CDR3. The rearrangement links TRBV12-3 or TRBV12-4 to TRBJ1-2, with D hard to call. CDR3 length: 13 residues. V was clipped by 3 bases and J by 3 bases, with 8 bases between them. CDR3 sequence reads: CASSFGGDYGYTF. The CDR3 region has the DNA TGTGCCAGCAGTTTCGGCGGGGACTATGGCTACACCTTC.

CDR3: CASSYGRGTSYNEQFF. The CDR3 DNA reads as TGTGCCAGCAGTTACGGCAGGGGGACTTCGTACAATGAGCAGTTCTTC. The rearrangement uses TRBV6-6 and TRBJ2-1; perhaps TRBD1 as D (7 bases). Germline lookup yields CDR1 MNHNY and CDR2 SVGAGI (reference sequence). Deletions cut 2 bases from V and 4 bases from J, with 15 bases between. The CDR3 has 16 residues.

The chain is built from TRBV7-9 and TRBJ2-7; 10 bases are shared with TRBD1. After removal of 5 bases from V and 3 bases from J, the junction contained 7 bases not matched to a gene. This CDR3 spans 15 amino acids. From germline, CDR1 is SEHNR and CDR2 FQNEAQ (reference sequence). The CDR3: CASSPRTGGFYEQYF. The CDR3 DNA sequence: TGTGCCAGCAGCCCACGGACAGGGGGGTTCTACGAGCAGTACTTC.

The genes are TRBV28 and TRBJ1-2; no definite D call. Germline V gene lookup returns CDR1 MDHEN and CDR2 SYDVKM. The CDR3 has 15 residues. V was cut by 6 bases and J by 2 bases, with 16 bases left in between. CDR3 bases: TGTGCCAGCAGCCCCTTGTTCCCAGGCAACTATGGCTACACCTTC. Residues: CASSPLFPGNYGYTF.

As for this clone: The sample carries other DNA sequences with the same CDR3. The rearrangement joins TRBV28 to TRBJ1-2; no clear D gene. Per germline, CDR1 MDHEN and CDR2 SYDVKM. The CDR3 is 14 residues long. Trimming shortened V by 2 bases and J by 2 bases, and 9 bases separated the two germline ends. CDR3: CASSLGAGNYGYTF. CDR3 coding DNA: TGTGCCAGCAGTTTAGGAGCCGGGAACTATGGCTACACCTTC.

This clone was recorded a few times. J is TRBJ1-4 and V is TRBV28; TRBD1 matches at 9 bases. Unmatched junction bases numbered 14, after V lost 3 bases and J lost 6 bases. The CDR3 consists of 18 residues. The germline V gene encodes CDR1 MDHEN and CDR2 SYDVKM. CDR3 sequence reads: CASSFVQQGATIDEKLFF. CDR3 nucleotides: TGTGCCAGCAGTTTTGTCCAACAGGGGGCAACTATTGATGAAAAACTGTTTTTT.

This clone has just one count. This chain joins TRBV7-8 and TRBJ2-7; 8 bases are a match to TRBD1. The CDR3 runs 14 residues. CDR1 and CDR2 from the germline V gene are SGHVS and FQNEAQ. After removal of 4 bases from V and 4 bases from J, the junction contained 6 bases not matched to a gene. CDR3 bases: TGTGCCAGCAGCTACGGGACAGGTCGGTACGAGCAGTACTTC. Its protein product is CASSYGTGRYEQYF.

V and J are TRBV9 and TRBJ2-3; TRBD2 agrees at 9 bases. CDR1 SGDLS and CDR2 YYNGEE come from the germline V gene. There are 14 residues in the CDR3. After removal of 3 bases from V and 5 bases from J, the junction contained 4 bases not matched to a gene. In DNA, the CDR3 is TGTGCCAGCAGCGGCGGGGGGGCAGGAGATACGCAGTATTTT. It yields the protein CASSGGGAGDTQYF.

This clone was counted between two and nine times. The rearrangement uses TRBV5-1 and TRBJ2-7; 10 bases fit TRBD2. This CDR3 has 14 residues. Germline trimming cut 1 base from V and 2 bases from J; bases unmatched to any gene: 0. In germline, CDR1 is SGHRS, CDR2 YFSETQ. Here the CDR3 reads CASSLTSGAYEQYF. The CDR3 DNA follows: TGCGCCAGCAGCTTGACTAGCGGGGCCTACGAGCAGTACTTC.